One TCR beta chain is described in this entry. This record belongs to a study of Tregs in tolerant kidney transplant recipients. About the research overall: Recipients received nonmyeloablative bone marrow transplants from related graft donors, with transient mixed chimerism.

The assay was immunoSEQ multiplex PCR, and TCRdb's table has in-frame clones only and misses some. The sample lists approximately 75,000 clones, about 91% occurring once. Trimming pared 6 bases from V and 1 base from J, leaving 12 bases between. Germline lookup yields CDR1 SGDLS and CDR2 YYNGEE. The CDR3 sequence is 14 residues long. V is TRBV9 and J is TRBJ2-3; a weak D match, TRBD2 (5 bases). The source of this sequence is a human donor who received a combined kidney and bone marrow transplant. The starting material was Tregs from blood, obtained before the transplant. In nucleotides, the CDR3 is TGTGCCAGCAACTGGCAGGAGGGCACAGATACGCAGTATTTT. Translated, it gives CASNWQEGTDTQYF.